These T cell receptor beta chains were read from a single sample in a study of shared clonotypes between healthy human individuals. Sequencing used immunoSEQ multiplex PCR; TCRdb keeps in-frame clones, though not all of them. The repertoire has about 2 million clones, 95% of them found once; the top ten carry 0.13%. The sequencing sample was made of naive CD4+ T cells sorted from blood. These receptors originate from a man between 18 and 29 years old in good health. Both conserved end residues are part of each CDR3. Size is stated for part of the rows, as once, few or many counts, or as a class when the clone is expanded.

TRBV10-3 - CAISASGTGSGEQYF
TRBV28 - CASSLARAPTNQPQHF
TRBV6-1 few CASSEVSDSYEQYF
TRBV5-3 - CARSLYGTGGADTQYF
TRBV6-5 - CASSYGVGHSPLHF
TRBV7-9 - CASSPKDSYGYTF
TRBV6-5 - CASKVSPDSYEQYF
TRBV6-6 once CATRRQGLNDEQYF
TRBV12-5 - CASGDGIGTLTDTQYF
TRBV30 - CAWSGPQVGYNEQFF
TRBV5-1 many CASSVTENTEAFF
TRBV27 - CASSLLTGNGGELFF
TRBV19 - CASSIPLDRGTGYTF
TRBV11-2 - CASSLAGRGDNEQFF
TRBV18 once CASSPQQGANTGELFF
TRBV10-3 - CAIRTSGLYEQYF
TRBV30 - CAWSVRTSSYNEQFF
TRBV28 - CASFPASQPQHF
TRBV30 - CAWSVGAPGEQYF
TRBV6-6 - CASSPPQGLEKLFF
TRBV14 - CASSQVLGGYTF
TRBV7-8 - CASSLIPTTIVKNIQYF
TRBV5-1 - CASSSFGQSSYEQYF
TRBV10-2 - CASSEGTGGNTIYF
TRBV7-2 - CASSSLGVGEETQYF
TRBV5-1 - CASSRAEQPVVAFF
TRBV5-1 - CASSLKDRGYEQYF
TRBV5-1 - CASSLTGGRGYGYTF
TRBV6-5 once CATWVGQQNQPQHF
TRBV7-2 - CASSLSRDLIYEQYF
TRBV7-8 - CASSLVQSQETQYF
TRBV28 - CASSLGIPGYNYGYTF
TRBV5-1 - CASSFGDGKNYGYTF
TRBV4-1 - CASRERTGTTDTQYF
TRBV27 - CASSFGGTPLHF
TRBV2 - CAGRTPGLEADTQYF
TRBV2 - CASSQPGTSTDTQYF
TRBV5-1 - CASSSGQPSGNTIYF
TRBV18 - CASSPQEGNSPLHF
TRBV5-1 - CASTPQWGSEEQYF
TRBV4-3 once CASSRAGEQFF
TRBV5-1 - CASSSGKGLGYTF
TRBV29-1 once CSVETGGNQPQHF
TRBV18 few CASSLGTSFGGELFF
TRBV19 - CASSIGRRVSYNEQFF
TRBV25-1 - CASSVKDGVGQYF
TRBV28 - CASSLFSQGWEKLFF
TRBV7-2 - CASSLVYRLAESTDTQYF
TRBV2 - CASRIEDRVGHEQYF
TRBV2 - CASRGTDTPETQYF
TRBV29-1 - CSVDGAEAFF
TRBV7-2 once CASSLEGHEQYF
TRBV19 - CASSTGRRRQNIQYF
TRBV28 - CATREASRGYTF